Here is one T cell receptor (beta chain) with its context. Its target is unknown. Reverse transcribing all isolated RNA meant expressed TCRB transcripts were sequenced. The average read count of naive, central memory and regulatory T cell samples was about 3.57 million. Sequenced by immunoSEQ multiplex PCR; TCRdb stores in-frame clones only, minus some. The sample holds 25,000 or so clones, 55% to 75% seen once. This specimen comes from a study of beta chain features in type 1 diabetes. Germline CDR1 is SGHTA and CDR2 is FQGNSA. The CDR3 length is 15 residues. Study results and limitations: TCRB CDR3s from Type 1 diabetes patients were moderately but significantly shorter in all four CD4+ subsets.

The chain links TRBV7-2 to TRBJ2-5; the D gene is possibly TRBD1 (6 bases). The tail of the sequence fits TRBJ2-7 better, so the J call may be wrong. The sequenced material came from Tregs from blood. The sequence was obtained from a woman aged 40 to 49 in good health. As DNA, the CDR3 is TGTGCCAGCAGCGGCAGGGGCAGGGGCTCCTACGAGCAGTACTTC. Encoded protein: CASSGRGRGSYEQYF.